The 8 T cell receptor beta chains given below trace back to one sample, sequenced in a study of T cells in Graves' hyperthyroidism and ophthalmopathy. The investigators amplified TCR beta CDR3 regions from RNA transcripts. The TCR CDR3 first-round RT-PCR relied on the HTBI primer set. One entry per CDR3 protein results from TCRdb running MiXCR on the multiplex PCR reads. There are approximately 710,000 distinct CDR3 sequences in the sample; 17% occur only once, and about a sixth lies in the top ten. Sequenced input: blood. These receptors were taken from a man between 50 and 59 years old with Graves' hyperthyroidism.

This clonotype came up a few times. The junction departs from the called germline gene at one end, perhaps through a read error. The J gene is TRBJ1-1, the V gene TRBV2; 8 nucleotides line up with TRBD1. Germline CDR1 SNHLY, CDR2 FYNNEI. The CDR3 runs to 16 residues. The CDR3 here is CASREGAGGAWTEAFF. The DNA for the CDR3 is TGTGCCAGCAGGGAAGGGGCAGGGGGCGCGTGGACTGAAGCTTTCTTT.

This clonotype showed up many times. This chain links TRBV28 with TRBJ1-6; no clear D. From germline, CDR1 is MDHEN and CDR2 SYDVKM. Trimming removed 7 bases at V and 8 bases at J, with 12 bases between. The CDR3 is 13 amino acids. CDR3 DNA sequence: TGTGCCAGCACCGAAAGGAGCCATTCACCCCTCCACTTT. This encodes CASTERSHSPLHF.

This clonotype was picked up many times. The rearrangement uses TRBV12-3 or TRBV12-4 and TRBJ1-1; 9 nucleotides match TRBD1. The V segment lost 6 bases and the J segment 0 bases; nucleotides outside the gene matches: 8. The CDR3 is 16 residues long. CDR3 residues: CASSTGTGRLNTEAFF. The CDR3 nucleotides are TGTGCCAGCAGCACCGGGACAGGGAGGTTGAACACTGAAGCTTTCTTT.

With regard to this clonotype: One end of the junction varies from germline; a read error may be responsible. The chain couples TRBV12-3 or TRBV12-4 to TRBJ2-4, with D possibly being TRBD1 or TRBD2 (5 bases each). This CDR3 is 13 amino acids long. CDR3 nucleotides: TGTGCCAGCAGCACGGGGCTAAAAAACACTCAGTACTTC. Its protein is CASSTGLKNTQYF.

This clonotype showed up many times. J is TRBJ2-1 and V is TRBV7-3; TRBD2 matches 13 bases. V lost 5 bases, J lost 1 base, and 5 bases stayed unmatched. The CDR3 extends over 17 amino acids. Germline assignment: CDR1 SGHTA and CDR2 FQGTGA. The CDR3 sequence: CASSPTSGRVSYNEQFF. CDR3 coding DNA: TGTGCCAGCAGCCCTACTAGCGGGAGGGTTTCCTACAATGAGCAGTTCTTC.

This clonotype was observed at least ten times. The chain links TRBV3-1 to TRBJ1-1; unclear D gene. V lost 0 bases, J lost 0 bases, and 5 bases lay in between. The CDR3 consists of 14 residues. Germline CDR1 and CDR2: LGHDT and YNNKEL (reference sequence). The CDR3 bases are TGTGCCAGCAGCCAAGACACGTTGAACACTGAAGCTTTCTTT. Residues: CASSQDTLNTEAFF.

This clonotype was seen many times. The genes are TRBV30 and TRBJ2-1, with TRBD2 matching 7 bases. The V segment lost 3 bases and the J segment 8 bases; nucleotides outside the gene matches: 4. There are 12 residues in the CDR3. CDR1 is GTSNPN and CDR2 is SVGIG in the germline V gene (reference sequence). The CDR3 nucleotides are TGTGCCTGGAGCATAACTAGCGATGAGCAGTTCTTC. Its protein is CAWSITSDEQFF.

This clonotype was observed at least ten times. The chain employs TRBV5-1 and TRBJ1-1, with D possibly matching TRBD1 (5 bases). With 7 bases removed from V and 4 bases from J, the gap between germline ends came to 14 bases. CDR1 is SGHRS, CDR2 YFSETQ, per germline. The CDR3 spans 13 residues. CDR3 DNA: TGCGCCAGCCATGGGGGGGACGGCACTGAAGCTTTCTTT. Its translation: CASHGGDGTEAFF.